This entry features one T cell receptor beta chain sequence. This clone has a single count. Its antigen remains undetermined. Base qualities were left out, and no much larger clone turns up one base away. The immunoSEQ Assay was used to sequence TCR beta CDR3 regions from DNA. The study's processing was this. To compute T cell density, TCR beta template counts were normalized to usable DNA, which was estimated by amplifying housekeeping genes. The preseqR package was used to estimate richness by extrapolating to 400,000 templates for PBMC samples and to 120,000 templates for tissue samples. Clonality was defined as one minus Pielou's evenness. Tissue-enriched TCRs were identified by differential abundance testing using productive amino-acid clonotypes, minimum total count 5 and alpha 0.1. The Jaccard Index and the Morisita Overlap Index were used to measure repertoire overlap between compartments. GLIPH grouped TCR beta CDR3s together with public tetramer-defined viral CDR3s, and a viral motif had to include at least three viral sequences and also show V-gene enrichment. This immuneACCESS table, as held by TCRdb, lists in-frame sequences with V and J called but not all clones. Of the missing ones, under half trace to an unresolved V gene in checked studies; the others have no known cause. D and trimming come from the DNA, and the V and J calls and clone size come from that table. This sample is represented by approximately 64,000 clones; 75% to 90% of them were singletons. In total, the top ten clones hold nearly 2% of the sample.

V is reduced by 2 bases and J by 5 bases, leaving a spacing of 9 bases between them. Via the germline V gene, CDR1 is SGHTA and CDR2 FQGNSA. Measured from the cysteine to the phenylalanine, the CDR3 is 14 residues long. Of all the DNA, just the CDR3 is kept, 42 bases in frame from base 1. The data derive from a study of T cells in localized non-small cell lung cancer (dated by TCRdb to 2020 to 2021). Concerning the study at large: The study examined T cell repertoires in hundreds of patients with early-stage NSCLC and compared tumors with uninvolved tumor-adjacent lungs. All 220 or so NSCLC patients in the cohort were treatment-naive and had localized lung tumors that were resected. A mean age of 66.3 years was recorded for the NSCLC patients, of whom some 130 were male and 100 to 110 were female. Broad study findings and their caveats: Longer overall survival was associated with higher blood T cell density, whereas shorter survival was associated with higher adjacent-lung clonality. Because of the exploratory design, TCR variables were selected using unadjusted p-values without false-discovery rate correction. A median of about 50 of the top 100 tumor clones turned up in the paired uninvolved adjacent lung, and 25 to 30 of those clones also ranked among the top 100 of that same adjacent lung. Because multi-region tumor sequencing was not done, intratumor heterogeneity could not be ruled out. The highest T cell clonality was observed in uninvolved tumor-adjacent lung, where clonality exceeded that of tumor, suggesting that antigenic responses were more focused in uninvolved tumor-adjacent lung.

At diagnosis, tumor, uninvolved tumor-adjacent lung and peripheral blood were collected and then preserved as a mix of FFPE and fresh-frozen material. For TCR repertoire profiling, blood samples were analyzed as peripheral blood mononuclear cells. This clonotype was obtained from a woman aged 40-69 years with stage I lung adenocarcinoma. The sample here was peripheral blood, taken before any cancer treatment. Recombination linked TRBV7-2 to TRBJ1-4, with the D gene not clear enough to name. The nucleotides read TGTGCCAGCAGCTTAAATCGGATAAATGAAAAACTGTTTTTT. Translated, it reads CASSLNRINEKLFF.